These T cell receptor beta chains were read from a single sample in a study of cytomegalovirus exposure and HLA in healthy donors. TCRdb keeps only in-frame clones here, not all; method: immunoSEQ multiplex PCR. The table has some 150,000 clones, around 75% seen once. Source material: PBMCs. These receptors were collected from a woman between 25 and 40 years old in good health and CMV-seronegative. Each CDR3 is given with its conserved first and last residue. A D gene is named only where the DNA matches it firmly. Not all rows give a size; the values are once, few, many and, for expanded clones, a class.

clone_size	v_call	d_call	j_call	cdr3_nt	cdr3_aa
once	TRBV5-1	NA	TRBJ1-5	TGCGCCAGCAGCTTCAGGGGATTGGGCAATCAGCCCCAGCATTTT	CASSFRGLGNQPQHF
NA	TRBV6-1	TRBD1	TRBJ1-4	TGTGCCAGCCTGCAGGGGGGAGTAGGAGAAAAACTGTTTTTT	CASLQGGVGEKLFF
few	TRBV28	TRBD1	TRBJ1-4	TGTGCCAGCAGTAGGACAGGGCTTGGAGTGGGGAATGAAAAACTGTTTTTT	CASSRTGLGVGNEKLFF
NA	TRBV29-1	NA	TRBJ2-1	TGCAGCGTTGTGGGGCAGGGGATGGACAATGAGCAGTTCTTC	CSVVGQGMDNEQFF
NA	TRBV6-5	TRBD1	TRBJ2-1	TGTGCCAGCAGTACGACAGGGGCGGTTCTCGAGCAGTTCTTC	CASSTTGAVLEQFF
NA	TRBV6-5	NA	TRBJ1-2	TGTGCCAGCAGCCCCTACCTTAACTATGGCTACACCTTC	CASSPYLNYGYTF
once	TRBV11-2	NA	TRBJ1-3	TGTGCCAGCAGCCCCACAGGAGGGACAAACACCATATATTTT	CASSPTGGTNTIYF
NA	TRBV5-1	TRBD1	TRBJ1-1	TGCGCCAGCAGCTTCATAGAGGGACAGCAAGCTTTCTTT	CASSFIEGQQAFF
NA	TRBV9	TRBD1	TRBJ1-4	TGTGCCAGCAGCGTTGCCGGGACAGGGCTCGAAAAACTGTTTTTT	CASSVAGTGLEKLFF
NA	TRBV7-9	NA	TRBJ1-5	TGTGCCAGCAGCTCAGATGGGCTCTCCAATCAGCCCCAGCATTTT	CASSSDGLSNQPQHF
NA	TRBV5-1	TRBD2	TRBJ2-3	TGCGCCAGCAGCCCTGGTCGACTAGCGGGGGGCGGAGATACGCAGTATTTT	CASSPGRLAGGGDTQYF
NA	TRBV2	NA	TRBJ2-7	TGTGCCAGCACGTCGGGACTGATGACCTACGAGCAGTACTTC	CASTSGLMTYEQYF
NA	TRBV6-1	TRBD1	TRBJ2-7	TGTGCCAGCAGTGACACGGGACAGGGGGACGAGCAGTACTTC	CASSDTGQGDEQYF
NA	TRBV7-6	NA	TRBJ2-2	TGTGCCAGCAGCGAGCAACGGGTGAACACCGGGGAGCTGTTTTTT	CASSEQRVNTGELFF
NA	TRBV11-2	TRBD1	TRBJ2-6	TGTGCCAGCAGCTTAGGGACAGGGGGGGGTGGGGCCAACGTCCTGACTTTC	CASSLGTGGGGANVLTF
few	TRBV2	TRBD1	TRBJ2-2	TGTGCCAGCAGTGTACGACAGGGCGGCACCGGGGAGCTGTTTTTT	CASSVRQGGTGELFF
NA	TRBV5-1	NA	TRBJ2-7	TGCGCCAGCAGCGATCCGGGGCTGCGGCGGGGGCAGTACTTC	CASSDPGLRRGQYF
few	TRBV25-1	NA	TRBJ1-2	TGTGCCAGCAGTGAATCAGGGGACTACGGCTACACCTTC	CASSESGDYGYTF